What follows describes a single T cell receptor (beta chain). The antigen is not known. This specimen comes from a study of T cell responses to AZD1222 COVID-19 vaccine. The CDR3 length is 13 residues. V lost 5 bases and J lost 5, with 11 bases in between. CDR1 is SEHNR and CDR2 is FQNEAQ in the germline V gene (reference sequence). Generated by immunoSEQ multiplex PCR, the TCRdb table keeps only in-frame clones and is missing some. Of 130,000 or so clones listed, roughly 94% are singletons. Study observations and caveats: Baseline serology detected seropositivity in only five to seven AZD1222 recipients. After the peak T cell response, and only then, were repertoires sampled.

V and J are TRBV7-9 and TRBJ2-3; TRBD1 is a possible D gene (6 bases). The TCR sequence derives from an adult in good health. This specimen consisted of peripheral blood, obtained on day 0 of AZD1222 vaccination. CDR3 bases: TGTGCCAGCAGCAGAATAGGGGGAGATACGCAGTATTTT. Protein product: CASSRIGGDTQYF. Supplemented by reference TRBV7-9 and TRBJ2-3, the full variable domain reads DTGVSQNPRHKITKRGQNVTFRCDPISEHNRLYWYRQTLGQGPEFLTYFQNEAQLEKSRLLSDRFSAERPKGSFSTLEIQRTEQGDSAMYLCASSRIGGDTQYFGPGTRLTVL.